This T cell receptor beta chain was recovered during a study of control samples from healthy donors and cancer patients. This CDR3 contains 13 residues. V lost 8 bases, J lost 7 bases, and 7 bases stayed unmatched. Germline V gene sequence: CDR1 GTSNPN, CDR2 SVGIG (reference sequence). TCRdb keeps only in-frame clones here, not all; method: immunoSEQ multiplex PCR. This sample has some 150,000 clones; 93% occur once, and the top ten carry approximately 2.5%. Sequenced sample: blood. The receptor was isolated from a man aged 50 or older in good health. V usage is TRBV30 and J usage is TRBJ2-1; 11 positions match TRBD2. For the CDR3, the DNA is TGTGCCGGAGTAGCGGGAGGGCCGAATGAGCAGTTCTTC. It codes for CAGVAGGPNEQFF.